This T cell receptor (beta chain) derives from a study of blood T cell repertoires in COVID-19. Turning to the study itself: Acute-phase and convalescent COVID-19 samples originated in the United States, Italy and Spain. Sample material is recorded as cDNA or gDNA derived from T cells, B-cell-depleted T cells, or PBMCs.

TCRdb's copy holds only in-frame clones and misses some; the assay was immunoSEQ multiplex PCR. The sample carries about 200,000 clones, about 88% recorded once. Germline assignment: CDR1 ENHRY and CDR2 SYGVKD. Trimming pared 5 bases from V and 7 bases from J, leaving 11 bases between. The CDR3 sequence is 12 residues long. Patients at the Seattle site were enrolled during active infection and followed longitudinally. This sequence originates from a man between 50 and 59 years old with COVID-19, enrolled during active disease. This chain joins TRBV10-3 and TRBJ1-1; a possible D gene is TRBD1 (5 bases). Sequenced input: peripheral blood. This chain's CDR3 is CAISWGDGEAFF. The CDR3 nucleotides are TGTGCCATCAGTTGGGGGGACGGTGAAGCTTTCTTT.